This TCR beta chain was documented in a study of patients and donors after allogeneic stem cell transplantation. A single record per CDR3 protein comes from TCRdb applying MiXCR to the RT-PCR reads. This sample yields approximately 150,000 distinct CDR3 sequences, of which roughly 30% are seen a single time; 3.2% belongs to the top ten. The sequence derives from a human donor who was either an allogeneic HSCT recipient or a stem cell or donor lymphocyte infusion donor (not recorded which). It is not recorded whose cells these are; they may come from a transplant donor. Sequenced: blood, either unsorted or a sorted T cell fraction (not recorded which).

CDR3 coding DNA: TGTGCCACCACAGCGGGAGGGACCACAGATACGCAGTATTTT. Its translation is CATTAGGTTDTQYF. The V and J genes are TRBV5-6 and TRBJ2-3; 10 nucleotides line up with TRBD2. CDR3 length equals 14 residues. In germline, CDR1 is SGHDT, CDR2 YYEEEE. The V and J ends lost 9 bases and 2 bases, in that order; junction bases with no gene match: 6.